A selection of T cell receptor beta chains follows, all from one sample in a study of human T cells and chemical hapten exposure. TCRdb ran MiXCR on the RACE reads and lists one entry per CDR3 protein. Seen here are 120,000 or so distinct CDR3 sequences, roughly 14% observed once, and the top ten hold around 2.7%. The sample was whole blood, taken in connection with sensitization to the hapten diphenylcyclopropenone (DPC). Source of these receptors: a woman in her late teens or twenties with alopecia areata. Some clones in this sample may be carry-over from other donors' samples. Both conserved end residues are part of each CDR3. The order of the fields is J gene, clone size, D gene, V gene, CDR3 DNA, CDR3 protein. A D gene is named only where the DNA matches it firmly. Only some rows state a clone size, as once, few, many or a class for expanded clones.

j_gene: TRBJ1-6
abundance: NA
d_gene: NA
v_gene: TRBV18
CDR3nt: TGTGCCAGCTCACCCCTCCCAGGGCGCAATAATTCACCCCTCCACTTT
CDR3aa: CASSPLPGRNNSPLHF

j_gene: TRBJ2-5
abundance: few
d_gene: TRBD1
v_gene: TRBV20-1
CDR3nt: TGCAGTGCTAGTTACAGGACAGGGAAATTGGAGACCCAGTACTTC
CDR3aa: CSASYRTGKLETQYF

j_gene: TRBJ1-3
abundance: NA
d_gene: NA
v_gene: TRBV6-5
CDR3nt: TGTGCCAGCAGTTACTCTGGGCCTGGAAACACCATATATTTT
CDR3aa: CASSYSGPGNTIYF

j_gene: TRBJ2-3
abundance: NA
d_gene: NA
v_gene: TRBV5-6
CDR3nt: TGTGCCAGCAGCCCAGGGCTAAGGGTGGCAGATACGCAGTATTTT
CDR3aa: CASSPGLRVADTQYF

j_gene: TRBJ2-1
abundance: many
d_gene: TRBD2
v_gene: TRBV7-9
CDR3nt: TGTGCCAGCAGCTTAGCCCCGACTAGCGGGGGCGGTGAGCAGTTCTTC
CDR3aa: CASSLAPTSGGGEQFF

j_gene: TRBJ1-5
abundance: many
d_gene: NA
v_gene: TRBV12-3/TRBV12-4
CDR3nt: TGTGCCAGCAGCCCCGTGGGGAGCAATCAGCCCCAGCATTTT
CDR3aa: CASSPVGSNQPQHF

j_gene: TRBJ1-1
abundance: many
d_gene: NA
v_gene: TRBV6-5
CDR3nt: TGTGCCAGCACCTACGGGGGTGGCACTGAAGCTTTCTTT
CDR3aa: CASTYGGGTEAFF

j_gene: TRBJ2-5
abundance: NA
d_gene: NA
v_gene: TRBV7-6
CDR3nt: TGTGCCAGCAGCTTAACCCGACAGAAGCTCCAGGAGACCCAGTACTTC
CDR3aa: CASSLTRQKLQETQYF

j_gene: TRBJ2-5
abundance: NA
d_gene: NA
v_gene: TRBV5-4
CDR3nt: TGTGCCAGCAGCCAACCCGCTCAAGAGACCCAGTACTTC
CDR3aa: CASSQPAQETQYF

j_gene: TRBJ1-3
abundance: NA
d_gene: NA
v_gene: TRBV29-1
CDR3nt: TGCAGCGTTGGGGGCCCTGGTCCTGGAAACACCATATATTTT
CDR3aa: CSVGGPGPGNTIYF

j_gene: TRBJ2-3
abundance: few
d_gene: TRBD1
v_gene: TRBV29-1
CDR3nt: TGCAGCGTTAACGGACAGGGCCACACAGATACGCAGTATTTT
CDR3aa: CSVNGQGHTDTQYF

j_gene: TRBJ1-3
abundance: many
d_gene: NA
v_gene: TRBV25-1
CDR3nt: TGTGCCAGCAGTGACCCCGTAGATGCGCGTTCCGGGGCTGGAAACACCATATATTTT
CDR3aa: CASSDPVDARSGAGNTIYF

j_gene: TRBJ2-1
abundance: few
d_gene: NA
v_gene: TRBV20-1
CDR3nt: TGCAGTGCTAGTGTCAGGGAAAATGAGCAGTTCTTC
CDR3aa: CSASVRENEQFF

j_gene: TRBJ2-7
abundance: few
d_gene: TRBD1
v_gene: TRBV28
CDR3nt: TGTGCCAGCAGAGAACTACAGGGGGCTAGGTACGAGCAGTACTTC
CDR3aa: CASRELQGARYEQYF

j_gene: TRBJ2-6
abundance: many
d_gene: NA
v_gene: TRBV27
CDR3nt: TGTGCCAGCAGTTCTCTTGACAGCTCTGGGGCCAACGTCCTGACTTTC
CDR3aa: CASSSLDSSGANVLTF

j_gene: TRBJ1-4
abundance: few
d_gene: TRBD1
v_gene: TRBV10-3
CDR3nt: TGTGCCATCAGTAAGGACAGGACCACAACTAATGAAAAACTGTTTTTT
CDR3aa: CAISKDRTTTNEKLFF

j_gene: TRBJ1-1
abundance: few
d_gene: NA
v_gene: TRBV3-2
CDR3nt: TGTGCCAGCAGCCAACGGACGAACACTGAAGCTTTCTTT
CDR3aa: CASSQRTNTEAFF

j_gene: TRBJ2-2
abundance: NA
d_gene: TRBD2
v_gene: TRBV4-3
CDR3nt: TGCGCCAGCAGCCAAGATACGGCTAGCGGGGGAATCACCGGGGAGCTGTTTTTT
CDR3aa: CASSQDTASGGITGELFF

j_gene: TRBJ1-1
abundance: few
d_gene: TRBD1
v_gene: TRBV4-1
CDR3nt: TGCGCCAGCAGCCACCTACCGGGACAGGGAGTTGAAGCTTTCTTT
CDR3aa: CASSHLPGQGVEAFF

j_gene: TRBJ2-1
abundance: NA
d_gene: NA
v_gene: TRBV11-3
CDR3nt: TGTGCCAGCAGCTTAAAAGGCCATGAGCAGTTCTTC
CDR3aa: CASSLKGHEQFF

j_gene: TRBJ1-3
abundance: NA
d_gene: NA
v_gene: TRBV4-3
CDR3nt: TGCGCCAGCAGCCCTCGCTCTGGAAACACCATATATTTT
CDR3aa: CASSPRSGNTIYF

j_gene: TRBJ2-1
abundance: NA
d_gene: TRBD1
v_gene: TRBV4-1
CDR3nt: TGCGCCAGCAGCCAAGTAACAGGGGTCTACAATGAGCAGTTCTTC
CDR3aa: CASSQVTGVYNEQFF

j_gene: TRBJ2-7
abundance: NA
d_gene: NA
v_gene: TRBV3-1
CDR3nt: TGTGCCAGAACACGGCTTGAGGACGAGCAGTACTTC
CDR3aa: CARTRLEDEQYF

j_gene: TRBJ2-5
abundance: NA
d_gene: TRBD2
v_gene: TRBV6-5
CDR3nt: TGTGCCAGCAGTTACTCGGTTTTAGCGGGGGGGACTGAGACCCAGTACTTC
CDR3aa: CASSYSVLAGGTETQYF

j_gene: TRBJ2-2
abundance: once
d_gene: NA
v_gene: TRBV7-9
CDR3nt: TGTGCCAGCAGCTTTGAGGTACAAGGCGGGGAGCTGTTTTTT
CDR3aa: CASSFEVQGGELFF

j_gene: TRBJ1-5
abundance: many
d_gene: NA
v_gene: TRBV6-2/TRBV6-3
CDR3nt: TGTGCCAGCAGTTACGAGACGGGGCTTGATCAGCCCCAGCATTTT
CDR3aa: CASSYETGLDQPQHF

j_gene: TRBJ2-7
abundance: many
d_gene: NA
v_gene: TRBV6-1
CDR3nt: TGTGCCAGCAGTGAAGGGTACGAGCAGTACTTC
CDR3aa: CASSEGYEQYF

j_gene: TRBJ2-1
abundance: few
d_gene: NA
v_gene: TRBV29-1
CDR3nt: TGCAGCGTTGAATTTCAGGAGCAGTTCTTC
CDR3aa: CSVEFQEQFF

j_gene: TRBJ2-3
abundance: NA
d_gene: NA
v_gene: TRBV20-1
CDR3nt: TGCAGTGCTAGAGATCTGGGGCCCGGGCCAGATACGCAGTATTTT
CDR3aa: CSARDLGPGPDTQYF

j_gene: TRBJ1-2
abundance: few
d_gene: NA
v_gene: TRBV5-5
CDR3nt: TGTGCCAGCAGCTTGATGGGGAATGGCTACACCTTC
CDR3aa: CASSLMGNGYTF

j_gene: TRBJ1-6
abundance: many
d_gene: NA
v_gene: TRBV20-1
CDR3nt: TGCAGTGCTAGGGCACATTCACCCCTCCACTTT
CDR3aa: CSARAHSPLHF